Presented here are 16 T cell receptor beta chains from one specimen sequenced in a study of Ad26.COV2.S vaccination and SARS-CoV-2 variants. Some clones are missing from TCRdb's copy, which holds only in-frame ones; the method was immunoSEQ multiplex PCR. The sample holds hundreds of thousands of clones, roughly 90% seen once. This sample's treatment: 15 to 20 received Ad26.COV2.S at low or high dose, single or two shots; about 5 received placebo; per-sample allocation not given. On day 63 after the first injection, vaccine and placebo recipients gave samples. Sample: peripheral blood, taken in a trial of Ad26.COV2.S vaccine versus placebo. These receptors all stem from a person between 18 and 59 years old who received the Ad26.COV2.S COVID-19 vaccine or a placebo.

This clone has a single count. The J gene is TRBJ2-1, the V gene TRBV5-1, with TRBD1 matching 10 bases. The germline V gene encodes CDR1 SGHRS and CDR2 YFSETQ. This CDR3 contains 13 residues. The V gene end was trimmed by 3 bases and the J gene end by 8 bases; junction bases not matched to a gene: 2. This CDR3 reads CASSSTGGYEQFF. In DNA form, the CDR3 reads TGCGCCAGCAGCTCGACAGGGGGCTATGAGCAGTTCTTC.

The CDR3 bases are TGTGCCAGCAGTGGAGGAAACGCGCAACCTAACTATGGCTACACCTTC. It codes for CASSGGNAQPNYGYTF. The rearrangement uses TRBV5-4 and TRBJ1-2; D unresolved. CDR1 is SGHNT, CDR2 YYREEE, per germline (reference sequence). V was clipped by 5 bases and J by 0 bases, with 17 bases between them. The CDR3 is 16 residues long.

The table lists this clone with a count of one. This rearrangement joins TRBV28 to TRBJ2-5, with 15 bases fitting TRBD2. The CDR3 is made up of 16 amino acids. Germline assignment: CDR1 MDHEN and CDR2 SYDVKM. Trimming removed 6 bases from V and 7 bases from J; junction bases left unmatched: 9. CDR3 region: CASSRTSGREGGTQYF. The CDR3 DNA follows: TGTGCCAGCAGCCGGACTAGCGGGAGGGAAGGGGGGACCCAGTACTTC.

This chain connects TRBV7-9 to TRBJ2-1, with 9 bases identical to TRBD1. With V trimmed by 5 bases and J by 8 bases, 19 bases remained unmatched. The CDR3 length is 18 residues. Germline V gives CDR1 SEHNR, CDR2 FQNEAQ (reference sequence). CDR3 coding DNA: TGTGCCAGCAGCATAATCTTCGGGACAGGGATGGGCTCCCATGAGCAGTTCTTC. Translating it yields CASSIIFGTGMGSHEQFF.

The genes are TRBV12-2 and TRBJ1-5; TRBD1 is taken as the D call from the table, unchecked against the DNA. TRBV12-2 is recorded as a pseudogene. This CDR3 region has 15 residues. CDR3 protein: CASRLALGALQPQHF. CDR3 sequence (DNA): TGTGCAAGTCGCTTAGCGTTGGGGGCCCTGCAGCCCCAGCATTTT.

CDR3 DNA sequence: TGTGCCAGCAGCTTAGCTTCCCTACAGTTCACTGAAGCTTTCTTT. It specifies CASSLASLQFTEAFF. V gene TRBV11-2 combines with J gene TRBJ1-1; D is unresolved. This CDR3 comprises 15 residues. V lost 1 base and J 4 bases, leaving 13 bases between the germline ends. Per the germline V gene, CDR1 is SGHAT and CDR2 is FQNNGV.

The chain carries TRBV15 and TRBJ2-5; 7 nucleotides align to TRBD1. Germline-derived CDR1 and CDR2 are LNHNV and YYDKDF (reference sequence). Germline trimming cut 4 bases from V and 2 bases from J; bases unmatched to any gene: 1. The CDR3 consists of 13 residues. The CDR3 here is CATSIRGQETQYF. The CDR3 DNA is TGTGCCACCAGCATCAGGGGGCAAGAGACCCAGTACTTC.

The chain has TRBV5-1 and TRBJ2-2; 7 positions match TRBD1. Per germline, CDR1 SGHRS and CDR2 YFSETQ. This CDR3 contains 15 residues. The trim removed 0 bases at V and 3 bases at J, leaving 2 bases unmatched. The CDR3 bases are TGCGCCAGCAGCTTGGCCGACAGGGACACCGGGGAGCTGTTTTTT. It translates to CASSLADRDTGELFF.

The V and J genes are TRBV27 and TRBJ1-1; D uncertain. Germline CDR1 MNHEY, CDR2 SMNVEV (reference sequence). Trimming shortened V by 3 bases and J by 0 bases, and 8 bases separated the two germline ends. The CDR3 is 14 amino acids. Here the CDR3 reads CASSFSAMNTEAFF. The CDR3 DNA follows: TGTGCCAGCAGTTTTTCAGCAATGAACACTGAAGCTTTCTTT.

This chain uses TRBV3-1 (or the pseudogene TRBV3-2) with TRBJ2-1; D uncertain. CDR3 size: 14 residues. V was cut by 5 bases and J by 8 bases, with 16 bases left in between. Germline assignment: CDR1 LGHDT and CDR2 YNNKEL (reference sequence). In DNA, the CDR3 is TGTGCCAGCAGCTTCCGGAGTAATCACGATGAGCAGTTCTTC. This codes for CASSFRSNHDEQFF.

The chain combines TRBV27 with TRBJ2-7; no clear D gene. The CDR3 is 21 amino acids. Trimming took off 6 bases at V and 2 bases at J, with 35 bases between the two ends. Germline V gives CDR1 MNHEY, CDR2 SMNVEV (reference sequence). CDR3: CASRCIGLLPVCPTRAYEQYF. CDR3 coding DNA: TGTGCCAGCAGGTGCATCGGTTTGTTACCTGTCTGCCCCACTCGGGCCTACGAGCAGTACTTC.

The chain joins TRBV9 to TRBJ2-7; possibly TRBD2 for D (5 bases). This CDR3 is built from 15 residues. Germline-derived CDR1 and CDR2 are SGDLS and YYNGEE. V was shortened by 0 bases and J by 3 bases, with 13 bases between the two germline ends. The DNA of the CDR3 is TGTGCCAGCAGCGTAGAGGCAGCGGAAGGCTACGAGCAGTACTTC. Protein: CASSVEAAEGYEQYF. The full variable domain, rest sourced from reference TRBV9 and TRBJ2-7, is DSGVTQTPKHLITATGQRVTLRCSPRSGDLSVYWYQQSLDQGLQFLIQYYNGEERAKGNILERFSAQQFPDLHSELNLSSLELGDSALYFCASSVEAAEGYEQYFGPGTRLTVT.

The chain carries TRBV27 and TRBJ2-2; 7 positions match TRBD2. The V and J ends lost 6 bases and 2 bases, in that order; junction bases with no gene match: 12. The CDR3 is made up of 17 amino acids. Germline assignment: CDR1 MNHEY and CDR2 SMNVEV (reference sequence). CDR3 sequence (DNA): TGTGCCAGCAGCCCCGGTTGGGGACTACCTAACACCGGGGAGCTGTTTTTT. It specifies CASSPGWGLPNTGELFF.

This chain links TRBV5-1 with TRBJ2-7, with a weak D call TRBD2 (5 bases). Germline V gene lookup returns CDR1 SGHRS and CDR2 YFSETQ. Deletions cut 0 bases from V and 7 bases from J, with 17 bases between. The CDR3 spans 15 residues. CDR3 bases: TGCGCCAGCAGCTTGGCCGGGCAGCCCACGGGGGAGCAGTACTTC. Amino acids: CASSLAGQPTGEQYF.

The chain combines TRBV23-1 with TRBJ1-2; TRBD1 agrees at 11 bases. TRBV23-1 is classed as an ORF, of uncertain function. This CDR3 comprises 18 residues. V gave up 4 bases and J gave up 0 bases; unmatched junction bases: 10. CDR3 loop: CASSPLGTGGNANYGYTF. The CDR3 nucleotides read TGCGCCAGCAGTCCCCTCGGGACAGGGGGGAACGCTAACTATGGCTACACCTTC.

The genes are TRBV18 and TRBJ2-3, with D perhaps matching TRBD1 (6 bases). Germline CDR1 KGHSH, CDR2 LQKENI. The CDR3 covers 17 residues. The germline V and J ends were trimmed by 5 bases and 0 bases, with 18 bases remaining between them. The CDR3 protein is CASSILDSAPSTDTQYF. The CDR3 nucleotides read TGTGCCAGCTCAATCCTGGACAGTGCCCCGAGCACAGATACGCAGTATTTT.